Presented here are 2 T cell receptor beta chains from one specimen sequenced in a study of cytomegalovirus exposure and HLA in healthy donors. The PCR made use of 60 Vbeta and 13 Jbeta primers. This table comes from immunoSEQ multiplex PCR, and its TCRdb copy is limited to in-frame clones, with some not included. The table includes approximately 140,000 clones, approximately 85% detected once. Sequenced material: PBMCs. Receptors originate from a boy between 10 and 17 years old in good health and CMV-seronegative.

The chain has TRBV9 and TRBJ1-5, with 11 bases aligning to TRBD1. The germline CDR1 and CDR2 sequences are SGDLS and YYNGEE. The CDR3 loop spans 14 amino acids. Trimming removed 4 bases from V and 6 bases from J; junction bases left unmatched: 3. The CDR3 DNA reads TGTGCCAGCAGCACGGGGACAGGGGGTCAGCCCCAGCATTTT. This translates into CASSTGTGGQPQHF.

The chain joins TRBV5-1 to TRBJ2-5; 7 nucleotides match TRBD1. Germline V CDR1 and CDR2: SGHRS, YFSETQ. This CDR3 region has 13 residues. After removal of 4 bases from V and 4 bases from J, the junction contained 4 bases not matched to a gene. The DNA for the CDR3 is TGCGCCAGCAGCCCCGCAGGGGGAGAGACCCAGTACTTC. Its translation: CASSPAGGETQYF.